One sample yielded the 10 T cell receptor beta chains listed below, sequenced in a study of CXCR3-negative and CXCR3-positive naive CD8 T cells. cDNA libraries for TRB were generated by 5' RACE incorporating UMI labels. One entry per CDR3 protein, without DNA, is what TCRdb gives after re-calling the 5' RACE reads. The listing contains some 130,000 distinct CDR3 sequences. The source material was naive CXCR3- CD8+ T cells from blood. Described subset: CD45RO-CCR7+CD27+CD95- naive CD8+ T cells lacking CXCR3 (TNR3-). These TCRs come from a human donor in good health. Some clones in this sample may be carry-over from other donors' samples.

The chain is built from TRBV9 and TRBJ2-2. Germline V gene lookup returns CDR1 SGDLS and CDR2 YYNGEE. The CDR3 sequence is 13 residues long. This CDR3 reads CASKPGNTGELFF.

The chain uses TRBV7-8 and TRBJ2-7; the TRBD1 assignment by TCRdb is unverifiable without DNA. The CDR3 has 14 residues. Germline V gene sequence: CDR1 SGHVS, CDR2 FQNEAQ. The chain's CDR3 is CASTLLAGYHEQYF.

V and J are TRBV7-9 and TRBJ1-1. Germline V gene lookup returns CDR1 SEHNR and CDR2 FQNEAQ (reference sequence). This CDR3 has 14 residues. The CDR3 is CASSLREAGTEAFF.

The CDR3 here is CASSLGGTLNEQFF. The V call is TRBV12-3 or TRBV12-4, the J call TRBJ2-1; the TCRdb call, TRBD1, lacks DNA for checking. The CDR3 sequence is 14 residues long.

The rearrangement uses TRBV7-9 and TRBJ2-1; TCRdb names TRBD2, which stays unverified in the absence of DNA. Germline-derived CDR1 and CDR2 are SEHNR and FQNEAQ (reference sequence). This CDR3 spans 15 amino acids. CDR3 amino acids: CASSLLLVGSNEQFF.

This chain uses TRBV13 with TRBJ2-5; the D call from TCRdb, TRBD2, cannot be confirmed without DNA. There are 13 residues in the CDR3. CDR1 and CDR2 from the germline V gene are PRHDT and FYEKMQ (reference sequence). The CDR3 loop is CASSRLEGETQYF.

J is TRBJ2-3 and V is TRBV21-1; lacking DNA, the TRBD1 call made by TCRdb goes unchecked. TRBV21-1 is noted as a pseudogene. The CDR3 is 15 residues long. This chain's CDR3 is CASSEDRAITDTQYF.

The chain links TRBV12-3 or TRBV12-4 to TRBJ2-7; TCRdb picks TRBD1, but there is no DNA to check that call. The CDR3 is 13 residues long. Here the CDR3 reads CASTRDRVYEQYF.

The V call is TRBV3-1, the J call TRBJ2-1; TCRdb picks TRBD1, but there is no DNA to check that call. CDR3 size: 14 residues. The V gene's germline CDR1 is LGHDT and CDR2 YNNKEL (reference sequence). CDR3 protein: CASSQGHMDNEQFF.

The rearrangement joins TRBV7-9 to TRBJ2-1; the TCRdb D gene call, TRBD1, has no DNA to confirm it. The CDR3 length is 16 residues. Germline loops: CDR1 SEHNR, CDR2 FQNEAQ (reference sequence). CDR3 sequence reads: CASSLDRQGTYNEQFF. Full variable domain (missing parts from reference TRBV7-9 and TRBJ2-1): DTGVSQNPRHKITKRGQNVTFRCDPISEHNRLYWYRQTLGQGPEFLTYFQNEAQLEKSRLLSDRFSAERPKGSFSTLEIQRTEQGDSAMYLCASSLDRQGTYNEQFFGPGTRLTVL.